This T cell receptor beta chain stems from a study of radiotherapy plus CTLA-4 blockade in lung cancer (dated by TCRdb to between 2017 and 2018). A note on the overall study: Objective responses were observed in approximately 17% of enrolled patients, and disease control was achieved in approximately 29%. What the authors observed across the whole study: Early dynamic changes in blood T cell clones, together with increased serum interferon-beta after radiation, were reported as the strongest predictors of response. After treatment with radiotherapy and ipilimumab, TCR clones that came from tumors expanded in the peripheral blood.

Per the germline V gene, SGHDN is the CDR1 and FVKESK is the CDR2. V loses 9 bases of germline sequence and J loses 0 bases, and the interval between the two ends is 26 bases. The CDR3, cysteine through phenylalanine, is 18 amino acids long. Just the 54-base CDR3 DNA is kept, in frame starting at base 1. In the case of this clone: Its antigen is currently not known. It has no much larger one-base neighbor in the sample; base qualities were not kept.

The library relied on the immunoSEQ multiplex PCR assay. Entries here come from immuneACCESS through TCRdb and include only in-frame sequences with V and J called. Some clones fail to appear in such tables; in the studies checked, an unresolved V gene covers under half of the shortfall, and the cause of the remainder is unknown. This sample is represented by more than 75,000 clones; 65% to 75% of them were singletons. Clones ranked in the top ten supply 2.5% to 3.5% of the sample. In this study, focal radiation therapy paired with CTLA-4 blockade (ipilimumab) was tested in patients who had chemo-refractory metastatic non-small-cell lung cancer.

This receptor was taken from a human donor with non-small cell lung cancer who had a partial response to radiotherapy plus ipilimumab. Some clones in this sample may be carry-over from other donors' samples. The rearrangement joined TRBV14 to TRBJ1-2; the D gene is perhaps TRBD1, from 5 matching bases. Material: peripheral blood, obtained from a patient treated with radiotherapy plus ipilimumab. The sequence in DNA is TGTGCCAGTATTCCGCATCCGGGGGAGGACCTCGCTAACTATGGCTACACCTTC. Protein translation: CASIPHPGEDLANYGYTF.